The 17 T cell receptor beta chains in this list originate from one sample, sequenced in a study of T cell changes during pregnancy in multiple sclerosis. Repertoires were generated with immunoSEQ multiplex PCR, while TCRdb's copy carries only in-frame clones and drops some. The sample holds tens of thousands of clones; 90% to 95% are singletons and the top ten take 3% to 3.5%. The sequencing here drew on CD8+ T cells from peripheral blood mononuclear cells, taken in the third trimester of pregnancy. All receptors derive from a female donor with multiple sclerosis, enrolled in a pregnancy study.

V is TRBV2 and J is TRBJ2-3; the D gene is possibly TRBD2 (6 bases). V lost 3 bases and J 1 base, leaving 8 bases between the germline ends. CDR1 and CDR2 from the germline V gene are SNHLY and FYNNEI. The CDR3 has 14 amino acids. The CDR3 bases are TGTGCCAGCAGTGAGGCTAGCGGCACAGATACGCAGTATTTT. Translating gives CASSEASGTDTQYF.

The chain combines TRBV4-1 with TRBJ1-5; D is undetermined. CDR3 length equals 14 residues. Per the germline V gene, CDR1 is MGHRA and CDR2 is YSYEKL. V was cut by 0 bases and J by 6 bases, with 9 bases left in between. DNA for the CDR3: TGCGCCAGCAGCCAAGAGAAACATCGTCAGCCCCAGCATTTT. This sequence encodes CASSQEKHRQPQHF.

The chain uses TRBV2 and TRBJ1-2; D is unresolved. The CDR3 consists of 15 residues. V lost 3 bases, J lost 4 bases, and 15 bases lay in between. Germline V CDR1 and CDR2: SNHLY, FYNNEI. CDR3 residues: CASSDPGAYPYGYTF. The CDR3 DNA reads as TGTGCCAGCAGTGACCCGGGAGCCTACCCCTATGGCTACACCTTC.

This clone appeared a single time. V is TRBV9 and J is TRBJ2-5, with D possibly TRBD1 on 6 matching bases. The CDR3 contains 15 residues. With 3 bases removed from V and 1 base from J, the gap between germline ends came to 13 bases. Germline assignment: CDR1 SGDLS and CDR2 YYNGEE. CDR3 amino acids: CASSAGTGSQETQYF. The DNA for the CDR3 is TGTGCCAGCAGCGCCGGAACAGGGTCCCAAGAGACCCAGTACTTC.

The chain carries TRBV6-6 and TRBJ1-2, with D unclear. Germline V CDR1 and CDR2: MNHNY, SVGAGI (reference sequence). There are 16 residues in the CDR3. Trimming pared 5 bases from V and 1 base from J, leaving 17 bases between. CDR3: CASSGTLSADNYGYTF. The DNA of the CDR3 is TGTGCCAGCAGTGGAACCCTTTCTGCGGATAACTATGGCTACACCTTC.

The DNA of the CDR3 is TGTGCCAGCAGTGCGCTAGCGGGAGTAGGAAATGAGCAGTTCTTC. Translated, it gives CASSALAGVGNEQFF. The V gene is TRBV9, the J gene TRBJ2-1; 10 bases are shared with TRBD2. Germline lookup yields CDR1 SGDLS and CDR2 YYNGEE. Germline trimming cut 5 bases from V and 7 bases from J; bases unmatched to any gene: 9. The CDR3 runs to 15 residues.

This chain links TRBV5-6 with TRBJ2-5; D is unclear. The CDR3 has 15 amino acids. V gave up 3 bases and J gave up 3 bases, with 15 bases separating them. Germline CDR1 SGHDT, CDR2 YYEEEE. The CDR3 spells CASSSVTAGEETQYF. The CDR3 DNA reads as TGTGCCAGCAGCTCCGTTACAGCAGGCGAAGAGACCCAGTACTTC.

The chain uses TRBV2 and TRBJ1-4; TRBD1 might be the D (5 bases). V lost 4 bases, J lost 5 bases, and 11 bases lay in between. Looked up from germline, CDR1 is SNHLY and CDR2 is FYNNEI. This CDR3 has 14 residues. The CDR3 loop reads CASSVGGENEKLFF. CDR3 in DNA: TGTGCCAGCAGTGTAGGAGGGGAGAATGAAAAACTGTTTTTT.

The chain employs TRBV6-1 and TRBJ2-1, with D possibly TRBD2 on 6 matching bases. Deletions cut 6 bases from V and 3 bases from J, with 15 bases between. Germline-derived CDR1 and CDR2 are MNHNS and SASEGT. The CDR3 contains 15 residues. As DNA, the CDR3 is TGTGCCAGCAGCCTGGCTGCTAGCGACTACAATGAGCAGTTCTTC. This sequence encodes CASSLAASDYNEQFF.

Only a few counts were recorded for this clone. This chain links TRBV29-1 with TRBJ1-1, with D uncertain. The germline V gene has CDR1 SQVTM and CDR2 ANQGSEA. V was trimmed by 7 bases and J by 4 bases, leaving 13 bases between them. The CDR3 sequence is 12 residues long. The CDR3 DNA follows: TGCAGCGCCCACGAGGAGGGCACTGAAGCTTTCTTT. Translating gives CSAHEEGTEAFF.

The V gene is TRBV7-3, the J gene TRBJ2-1; maybe TRBD2 (5 bases). The germline V gene encodes CDR1 SGHTA and CDR2 FQGTGA. V lost 3 bases to trimming and J lost 7 bases, with 16 bases between them. This CDR3 region has 15 residues. CDR3 nucleotides: TGTGCCAGCAGCTTCGAGGGCCGGACTGGTAATGAGCAGTTCTTC. Residues: CASSFEGRTGNEQFF.

This chain joins TRBV30 and TRBJ2-7; 13 nucleotides align to TRBD2. Losses at the gene ends were 4 bases for V and 2 bases for J; bases not matched to a gene: 17. The CDR3 is 19 amino acids. Per the germline V gene, CDR1 is GTSNPN and CDR2 is SVGIG (reference sequence). CDR3 sequence (DNA): TGTGCCTGGAAAACCCGGTGGGGACAGGGACTAGCGGGGACCTACGAGCAGTACTTC. As protein: CAWKTRWGQGLAGTYEQYF.

The genes are TRBV29-1 and TRBJ1-2; 8 positions match TRBD1. Germline V gene lookup returns CDR1 SQVTM and CDR2 ANQGSEA. There are 14 residues in the CDR3. The V gene end was trimmed by 7 bases and the J gene end by 5 bases; junction bases not matched to a gene: 12. CDR3 in amino acids: CSAQLTGTGYGYTF. In DNA, the CDR3 is TGCAGCGCGCAACTGACCGGGACAGGATATGGCTACACCTTC.

Relative to its sample, this clone is medium-sized (0.01 to 0.1%). This rearrangement joins TRBV4-2 to TRBJ1-1; D is possibly TRBD1 (5 bases). Germline values: CDR1 LGHNA, CDR2 YNFKEQ. This CDR3 has 15 amino acids. V was pared by 0 bases and J by 1 base, with 9 bases between. CDR3 region: CASSQDETENTEAFF. For the CDR3, the DNA is TGTGCCAGCAGCCAAGATGAGACAGAGAACACTGAAGCTTTCTTT.

The CDR3 here is CASSYNLAGGSYNEQFF. In DNA, the CDR3 is TGTGCCAGCAGTTATAATCTAGCGGGAGGTTCCTACAATGAGCAGTTCTTC. V gene TRBV11-2 combines with J gene TRBJ2-1; TRBD2 aligns across 11 bases. CDR1 is SGHAT and CDR2 is FQNNGV in the germline V gene. The CDR3 has 17 residues. V was clipped by 6 bases and J by 1 base; unmatched bases: 8.

The rearrangement joins TRBV11-2 to TRBJ2-2; the D gene is possibly TRBD2 (6 bases). The V gene lost 0 bases and the J gene lost 2 bases, with 19 bases spanning the gap. This CDR3 contains 19 residues. Germline-derived CDR1 and CDR2 are SGHAT and FQNNGV. The DNA for the CDR3 is TGTGCCAGCAGCTTAGATGGTAGTCTACCGGGACTTAACACCGGGGAGCTGTTTTTT. It encodes CASSLDGSLPGLNTGELFF. The entire variable domain, with the rest obtained from reference TRBV11-2 and TRBJ2-2, is as follows: EAGVAQSPRYKIIEKRQSVAFWCNPISGHATLYWYQQILGQGPKLLIQFQNNGVVDDSQLPKDRFSAERLKGVDSTLKIQPAKLEDSAVYLCASSLDGSLPGLNTGELFFGEGSRLTVL.

For the CDR3, the DNA is TGTGCTAGTGGTTTGAAGGGGATGTTAAATGGCTACACCTTC. As protein: CASGLKGMLNGYTF. The V gene is TRBV12-5, the J gene TRBJ1-2; D perhaps matches TRBD1 (5 bases). The CDR3 is 14 residues long. Germline lookup yields CDR1 LGHNT and CDR2 FRNRAP. V was cut by 2 bases and J by 6 bases, with 13 bases left in between.